The 22 T cell receptor beta chains presented below share a single source sample, sequenced in a study of T cells in Graves' hyperthyroidism and ophthalmopathy. The TCR beta CDR3 regions underwent amplification using RNA transcripts as the source. TCR CDR3 underwent first-round RT-PCR with the HTBI primer set. In TCRdb, the multiplex PCR reads were re-called with MiXCR into one record per CDR3 protein. The data hold about 360,000 distinct CDR3 sequences, with 15% to 20% observed a single time. The material sequenced was blood. Receptors originate from a woman under 30 with Graves' hyperthyroidism.

This clonotype appeared many times. The chain couples TRBV28 to TRBJ1-1; 9 bases line up with TRBD1. Unmatched junction bases numbered 5, after V lost 1 base and J lost 5 bases. Germline CDR1 MDHEN, CDR2 SYDVKM. The CDR3 length is 15 residues. The CDR3 nucleotides read TGTGCCAGCAGTTTATTGGGGACAGGGAGGACTGAAGCTTTCTTT. Its translation: CASSLLGTGRTEAFF.

This clonotype was seen many times. J is TRBJ1-5 and V is TRBV7-8; 7 bases align to TRBD1. Trimming removed 0 bases from V and 7 bases from J; junction bases left unmatched: 3. Germline V CDR1 and CDR2: SGHVS, FQNEAQ. This CDR3 has 14 amino acids. CDR3 DNA: TGTGCCAGCAGCTTAGCGCTCAGGGGGCAGCCCCAGCATTTT. This gives the protein CASSLALRGQPQHF.

The gene calls are TRBV7-2 and TRBJ2-7, with D perhaps TRBD1 (5 bases). The CDR3 is 15 amino acids. The germline V gene has CDR1 SGHTA and CDR2 FQGNSA. Trimming removed 2 bases at V and 0 bases at J, with 11 bases between. CDR3 in amino acids: CASSLTGISSYEQYF. DNA of the CDR3: TGTGCCAGCAGCTTAACAGGTATAAGCTCCTACGAGCAGTACTTC.

This clonotype was observed many times. The chain employs TRBV7-3 and TRBJ2-7; D is ambiguous. The germline V and J ends were trimmed by 2 bases and 2 bases, with 13 bases remaining between them. CDR1 is SGHTA, CDR2 FQGTGA, per germline. CDR3 length: 15 residues. The CDR3 region is CASSLGPGSAYEQYF. Here the CDR3 DNA reads TGTGCCAGCAGCTTAGGGCCGGGTTCGGCCTACGAGCAGTACTTC.

There are many counts of this clonotype. V usage is TRBV2 and J usage is TRBJ1-2, with D perhaps matching TRBD1 (5 bases). The V end lost 1 base, the J end lost 4 bases, and 13 bases lay between the germline ends. Germline V gene data show CDR1 as SNHLY and CDR2 as FYNNEI. The CDR3 extends over 15 amino acids. Here the CDR3 reads CASSEDPNRGYGYTF. In DNA form, the CDR3 reads TGTGCCAGCAGTGAAGATCCGAATAGGGGCTATGGCTACACCTTC. The variable domain in full, completed from reference TRBV2 and TRBJ1-2, reads EPEVTQTPSHQVTQMGQEVILRCVPISNHLYFYWYRQILGQKVEFLVSFYNNEISEKSEIFDDQFSVERPDGSNFTLKIRSTKLEDSAMYFCASSEDPNRGYGYTFGSGTRLTVV.

This clonotype was counted at least ten times. V and J are TRBV12-3 or TRBV12-4 and TRBJ1-5, with D tentatively TRBD1 (5 bases). The length of the CDR3 is 13 residues. Trimming pared 8 bases from V and 7 bases from J, leaving 15 bases between. The CDR3 sequence: CASVRGGRQPQHF. DNA of the CDR3: TGTGCCAGCGTGAGGGGAGGACGACAGCCCCAGCATTTT.

This clonotype was counted ten times or more. The chain links TRBV5-1 to TRBJ1-1, with 7 bases fitting TRBD1. This CDR3 contains 12 residues. Germline trimming cut 2 bases from V and 6 bases from J; bases unmatched to any gene: 1. Looked up from germline, CDR1 is SGHRS and CDR2 is YFSETQ. The CDR3 DNA reads TGCGCCAGCAGCTTTCAGGGGGCTGAAGCTTTCTTT. Translated: CASSFQGAEAFF.

This clonotype was seen a handful of times. V and J are TRBV11-2 and TRBJ2-5, with D perhaps matching TRBD1 or TRBD2 (5 bases each). The CDR3 has 15 residues. CDR1 and CDR2 (germline): SGHAT, FQNNGV. Deletions cut 3 bases from V and 4 bases from J, with 15 bases between. The chain's CDR3 is CASSFRRESPETQYF. As DNA, the CDR3 is TGTGCCAGCAGCTTCCGCAGGGAGTCTCCAGAGACCCAGTACTTC. Full variable domain (outside the CDR3, taken from reference TRBV11-2 and TRBJ2-5): EAGVAQSPRYKIIEKRQSVAFWCNPISGHATLYWYQQILGQGPKLLIQFQNNGVVDDSQLPKDRFSAERLKGVDSTLKIQPAKLEDSAVYLCASSFRRESPETQYFGPGTRLLVL.

As regards this clonotype: A much larger clone lies one base from this, so it may be a read error. The chain combines TRBV20-1 with TRBJ2-2, with a tentative D call TRBD2 (6 bases). The germline gives CDR1 DFQATT, CDR2 SNEGSKA (reference sequence). The CDR3 runs 15 residues. CDR3 sequence (DNA): TGCAGTGCTAGAGGTCCCGGGAGAGACACCGGGGAGCTGTGTTTT. This gives the protein CSARGPGRDTGELCF.

The gene calls are TRBV7-2 and TRBJ2-2, with 9 nucleotides matching TRBD1. The CDR3 runs 15 residues. J lost 4 bases, V lost 4 bases, and 4 bases had no gene match. From germline, CDR1 is SGHTA and CDR2 FQGNSA. The CDR3 is CASSSLDRGTGELFF. CDR3 bases: TGTGCCAGCAGCTCCTTGGACAGGGGCACCGGGGAGCTGTTTTTT. Drawing the rest from reference TRBV7-2 and TRBJ2-2, the complete variable domain is GAGVSQSPSNKVTEKGKDVELRCDPISGHTALYWYRQSLGQGLEFLIYFQGNSAPDKSGLPSDRFSAERTGGSVSTLTIQRTQQEDSAVYLCASSSLDRGTGELFFGEGSRLTVL.

There are a few counts of this clonotype. The junction departs from germline at one end; a sequencing error may be responsible. The V and J genes are TRBV28 and TRBJ2-2; D is perhaps TRBD2 (5 bases). The CDR3 sequence is 16 residues long. From germline, CDR1 is MDHEN and CDR2 SYDVKM. Written as DNA, the CDR3 is TGTGCCAGCAGAGTAGGGCCTTTCCCTCGGACCGGGGAGCTGTCTTTT. Translation gives CASRVGPFPRTGELSF.

This clonotype was found many times. This chain uses TRBV6-1 with TRBJ1-1, with D perhaps TRBD1 (5 bases). CDR3 size: 14 residues. CDR1 and CDR2 from the germline V gene are MNHNS and SASEGT. V lost 7 bases and J 5 bases, leaving 17 bases between the germline ends. The CDR3 loop is CASTPGPGRTEAFF. The DNA for the CDR3 is TGTGCCAGCACCCCGGGCCCGGGACGTACTGAAGCTTTCTTT.

This clonotype was seen many times. The chain employs TRBV20-1 and TRBJ2-2, with TRBD1 as a possible D gene (5 bases). The CDR3 runs 16 residues. The germline V gene has CDR1 DFQATT and CDR2 SNEGSKA (reference sequence). V was clipped by 3 bases and J by 0 bases, with 14 bases between them. The CDR3 DNA sequence: TGCAGTGCTAGGCTGGTGGCAGGGCCGAACACCGGGGAGCTGTTTTTT. Amino acid sequence: CSARLVAGPNTGELFF.

This clonotype came up a few times. Given the absence of the conserved phenylalanine or tryptophan at the CDR3 end, a read error is likely. This chain links TRBV28 with TRBJ1-1, with TRBD1 matching over 7 bases. This CDR3 region has 17 residues. Germline values: CDR1 MDHEN, CDR2 SYDVKM. The CDR3 protein is CVSRGGQLDRPNTEAFS. CDR3 coding DNA: TGTGTCAGCAGGGGGGGGCAACTGGACAGGCCGAACACTGAAGCTTTCTCT.

This clonotype was counted ten times or more. The chain carries TRBV11-2 and TRBJ2-5, with D maybe TRBD1 (5 bases). The CDR3 is 14 residues long. Germline values: CDR1 SGHAT, CDR2 FQNNGV. The ends were cut back, 4 bases at V and 5 bases at J, with 14 bases in the middle. The CDR3 sequence: CASSSGAGPETQYF. CDR3 sequence (DNA): TGTGCCAGCAGCTCCGGAGCAGGGCCCGAGACCCAGTACTTC.

The chain recombines TRBV27 with TRBJ2-5; 7 bases agree with TRBD1. Germline V gene lookup returns CDR1 MNHEY and CDR2 SMNVEV (reference sequence). CDR3 size: 13 residues. The V gene end was trimmed by 3 bases and the J gene end by 5 bases; junction bases not matched to a gene: 3. The CDR3 sequence is CASSFMDRETQYF. The CDR3 nucleotides are TGTGCCAGCAGTTTTATGGACAGGGAGACCCAGTACTTC.

Many counts were recorded for this clonotype. This rearrangement joins TRBV12-3 or TRBV12-4 to TRBJ1-5, with 8 bases matching TRBD1. The CDR3 sequence is 16 residues long. V gave up 5 bases and J gave up 6 bases; unmatched junction bases: 12. The CDR3 nucleotides read TGTGCCAGCAGTCTACGGACAGGGTCGTTGGGTCAGCCCCAGCATTTT. It encodes CASSLRTGSLGQPQHF.

This clonotype was counted ten times or more. This chain links TRBV7-9 with TRBJ1-3; D remains unclear. Between the trimmed V and J ends, which lost 5 bases and 7 bases, there was a span of 18 bases. The CDR3 length is 15 residues. Germline lookup yields CDR1 SEHNR and CDR2 FQNEAQ (reference sequence). In DNA form, the CDR3 reads TGTGCCAGCAGCCCCCGCGCGATCGAAGGGAACACCATATATTTT. Encoded protein: CASSPRAIEGNTIYF.

This chain joins TRBV3-1 and TRBJ2-3, with D uncertain. Germline V gene data show CDR1 as LGHDT and CDR2 as YNNKEL (reference sequence). This CDR3 has 15 amino acids. V lost 5 bases to trimming and J lost 6 bases, with 18 bases between them. CDR3 in amino acids: CASSFLGIAADTQYF. CDR3 sequence (DNA): TGTGCCAGCAGCTTCCTAGGGATAGCAGCCGATACGCAGTATTTT.

Many counts were recorded for this clonotype. Here the CDR3 DNA reads TGTGCCAGCAGCACACTGGGCCAGGGGTTCAACATTCAGTACTTC. Translating gives CASSTLGQGFNIQYF. The genes are TRBV7-8 and TRBJ2-4; TRBD1 might be the D (6 bases). Trimming took 5 bases from V and 7 from J, leaving 18 bases between them. Germline lookup yields CDR1 SGHVS and CDR2 FQNEAQ. This CDR3 contains 15 residues.

This clonotype has ten or more counts. The rearrangement joins TRBV9 to TRBJ2-5, with 9 bases lining up with TRBD1. The CDR3 sequence is 14 residues long. CDR1 and CDR2 (germline): SGDLS, YYNGEE. Trimming at V came to 2 bases and at J to 5 bases, leaving 4 bases not matched to a gene. Here the CDR3 DNA reads TGTGCCAGCAGCGTTACAGGGGGCAGGGAGACCCAGTACTTC. This sequence encodes CASSVTGGRETQYF.

Only one count was recorded for this clonotype. The chain couples TRBV6-1 to TRBJ1-1; no firm D call. Germline CDR1 is MNHNS and CDR2 is SASEGT. V dropped 6 bases and J dropped 6 bases, with 14 bases sitting between them. The CDR3 spans 13 residues. The DNA for the CDR3 is TGTGCCAGCAGCCAAGCTCGGACGTCTGAAGCTTTCTTT. It specifies CASSQARTSEAFF.